A selection of T cell receptor beta chains follows, all from one sample in a study of technical replicates of blood from several donors. Sequencing was performed with immunoSEQ multiplex PCR; in TCRdb, only in-frame clones are kept and a portion is missing. Of approximately 70,000 clones listed, 94% were seen once; the top ten hold 0.3% to 0.45%. Sequencing was carried out using T cells isolated from PBMCs. These receptor sequences come from a human donor in good health. Both conserved end residues are trimmed from each CDR3. A D gene is named only where the DNA matches it firmly.

D gene,V gene,CDR3 protein
-,TRBV20-1,SAPYFDEQF
-,TRBV7-9,ASSRGGPIYNEQF
TRBD1,TRBV30,AWGQALNTEAF
-,TRBV14,ASSPGLAGELF
-,TRBV19,ASSDEVRGYT
-,TRBV9,ASSGGGGHTFADTQY
-,TRBV7-2,ASSFWESAEAF
-,TRBV27,ASSLDISGFTEAF
-,TRBV5-1,ASSLEGGPEAF
-,TRBV30,AWRRGTNTEAF
TRBD1,TRBV10-3,AIRDRGFEQF
TRBD2,TRBV27,ASSLGSGRPGEQF
TRBD1,TRBV5-1,ASSLSTGSETQY
TRBD1,TRBV5-6,ASSLGTGTDTQY
-,TRBV12-5,ASGSQVYTEAF
-,TRBV28,ASSSGIAYEQY
-,TRBV29-1,SGLGGTQY
TRBD1,TRBV7-9,ASSLQGNEQF
-,TRBV6-5,ASSYSRAPGELF
-,TRBV7-9,ASSKGGGGKITEAF
TRBD2,TRBV6-6,ASSAGTRTYNEQF
-,TRBV2,ASTRGSTDTQY
TRBD1,TRBV30,AWSTGTANQPQH
-,TRBV19,ASSIGTSTGELF